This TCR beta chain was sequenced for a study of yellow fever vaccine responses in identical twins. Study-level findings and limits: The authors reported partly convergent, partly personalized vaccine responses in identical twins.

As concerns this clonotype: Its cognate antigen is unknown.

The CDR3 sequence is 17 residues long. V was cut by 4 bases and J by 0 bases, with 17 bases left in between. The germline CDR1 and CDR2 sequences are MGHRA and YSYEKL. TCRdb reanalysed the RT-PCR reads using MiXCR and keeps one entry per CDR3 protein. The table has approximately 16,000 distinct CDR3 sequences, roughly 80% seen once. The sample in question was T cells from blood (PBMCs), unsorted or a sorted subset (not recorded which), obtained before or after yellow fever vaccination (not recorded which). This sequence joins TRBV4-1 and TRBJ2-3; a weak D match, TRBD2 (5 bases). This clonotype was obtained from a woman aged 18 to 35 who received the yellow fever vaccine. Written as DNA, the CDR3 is TGCGCCAGCAGCCCGACGAGAAAGGACTTCAGCACAGATACGCAGTATTTT. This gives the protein CASSPTRKDFSTDTQYF.